A selection of T cell receptor beta chains follows, all from one sample in a study of T cell repertoires in cytomegalovirus infection. Antigens of these TCRs are unknown. TCRdb re-called the reads through MiXCR, storing one row per CDR3 protein. This sample has 700,000 to 900,000 distinct CDR3 sequences, with just under 30% found just once. This specimen consisted of cultured CD8+ T cells from PBMCs, obtained from culture after CMV antigen stimulation. These receptors were collected from a human donor in good health (CMV status not recorded). Some clones in this sample may be carry-over from other donors' samples. Both conserved end residues are part of each CDR3. Fields, in order: clone size, J gene, D gene, V gene, CDR3 protein, CDR3 DNA. The D gene is left open where the match is weak. Some rows mark clone size as missing; the rest say once, few, many or name a class of expanded clone.

>few|TRBJ2-1|TRBD2|TRBV27
CASSSLPNSPLAVNYNEQFF
TGTGCCAGCAGTTCCCTCCCGAACTCTCCCCTAGCGGTTAACTACAATGAGCAGTTCTTC
>NA|TRBJ2-2|TRBD1|TRBV20-1
CSARDAGGGGELFF
TGCAGTGCTAGAGATGCAGGGGGTGGCGGGGAGCTGTTTTTT
>NA|TRBJ2-1|NA|TRBV7-4
CASSPSDRLKSYNQQFF
TGTGCCAGCAGCCCCTCAGACAGACTTAAATCCTACAATCAGCAGTTCTTC
>many|TRBJ2-5|TRBD2|TRBV7-2
CASSLREGEERGGGQETQYF
TGTGCCAGCAGCTTAAGGGAGGGGGAGGAGCGGGGGGGCGGGCAAGAGACCCAGTACTTC
>few|TRBJ2-1|NA|TRBV11-3
CASRRDGYNEQFF
TGTGCCAGCAGGCGGGACGGTTACAATGAGCAGTTCTTC
>few|TRBJ1-2|NA|TRBV9
CASSEANYGYTF
TGTGCCAGCAGCGAGGCTAACTATGGCTACACCTTC
>NA|TRBJ2-7|NA|TRBV4-1
CASSLGGGAEYEQYF
TGCGCCAGCAGCCTGGGCGGGGGCGCCGAATACGAGCAGTACTTC
>few|TRBJ2-3|NA|TRBV4-3
CASSQDPGPRPTDTQYF
TGCGCCAGCAGCCAAGATCCGGGGCCAAGGCCCACAGATACGCAGTATTTT
>few|TRBJ2-4|TRBD1|TRBV7-9
CASNSKRDSSIQYF
TGTGCCAGCAACTCTAAGAGGGACAGCAGCATTCAGTACTTC
>NA|TRBJ2-7|NA|TRBV12-3/TRBV12-4
CASSFGTLSYEQYF
TGTGCCAGCAGTTTTGGCACCCTCTCCTACGAGCAGTACTTC
>few|TRBJ2-3|TRBD2|TRBV2
CAIKLATSPDTQYF
TGTGCCATTAAACTAGCGACCTCCCCAGATACGCAGTATTTT
>few|TRBJ2-1|TRBD1|TRBV12-3/TRBV12-4
CASSQTGFGNEQFF
TGTGCCAGCAGTCAGACAGGGTTTGGCAATGAGCAGTTCTTC
>NA|TRBJ2-5|TRBD1|TRBV28
CASGMGQGMKMETQYF
TGTGCCAGCGGGATGGGACAGGGGATGAAAATGGAGACCCAGTACTTC
>few|TRBJ1-1|NA|TRBV6-1
CAIGTEAFF
TGTGCCATAGGCACTGAAGCTTTCTTT
>many|TRBJ2-2|TRBD1|TRBV12-3/TRBV12-4
CASSFNRGVGTGELFF
TGTGCCAGCAGTTTTAACAGGGGAGTTGGCACCGGGGAGCTGTTTTTT
>NA|TRBJ2-2|NA|TRBV5-1
CASSPLALNTGELFF
TGCGCCAGCAGCCCTCTAGCGCTGAACACCGGGGAGCTGTTTTTT